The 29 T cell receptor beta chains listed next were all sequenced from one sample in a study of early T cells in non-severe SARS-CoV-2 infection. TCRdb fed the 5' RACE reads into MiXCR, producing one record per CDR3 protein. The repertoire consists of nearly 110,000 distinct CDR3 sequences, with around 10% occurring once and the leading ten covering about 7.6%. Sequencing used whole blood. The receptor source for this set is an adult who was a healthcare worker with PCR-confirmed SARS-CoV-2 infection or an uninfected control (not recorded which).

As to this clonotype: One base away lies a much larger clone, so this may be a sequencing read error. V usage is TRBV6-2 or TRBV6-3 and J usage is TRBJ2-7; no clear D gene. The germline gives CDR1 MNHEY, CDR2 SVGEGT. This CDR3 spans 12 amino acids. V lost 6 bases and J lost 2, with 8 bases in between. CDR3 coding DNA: TGTGCCAGCAGGGACGGAGCCTACGAGCAGTACTTC. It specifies CASRDGAYEQYF.

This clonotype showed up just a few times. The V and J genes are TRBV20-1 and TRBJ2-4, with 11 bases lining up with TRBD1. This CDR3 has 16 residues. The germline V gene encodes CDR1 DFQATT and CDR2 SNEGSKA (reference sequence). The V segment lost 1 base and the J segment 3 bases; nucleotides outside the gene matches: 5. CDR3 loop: CSARGSGTGGKNIQYF. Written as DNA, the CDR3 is TGCAGTGCTAGAGGTTCCGGGACAGGGGGCAAAAACATTCAGTACTTC.

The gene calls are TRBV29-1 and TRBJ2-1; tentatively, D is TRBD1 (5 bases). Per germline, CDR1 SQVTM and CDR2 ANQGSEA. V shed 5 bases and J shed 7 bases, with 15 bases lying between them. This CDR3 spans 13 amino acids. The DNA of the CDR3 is TGCAGCGTTTTAGGGGTGACTGGGAATGAGCAGTTCTTC. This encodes CSVLGVTGNEQFF.

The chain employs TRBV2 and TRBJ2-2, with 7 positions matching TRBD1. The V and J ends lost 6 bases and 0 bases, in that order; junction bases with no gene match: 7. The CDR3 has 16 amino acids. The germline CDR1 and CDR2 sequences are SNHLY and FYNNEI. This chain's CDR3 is CASRAATGPNTGELFF. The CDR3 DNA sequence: TGTGCCAGCAGAGCAGCGACAGGGCCGAACACCGGGGAGCTGTTTTTT.

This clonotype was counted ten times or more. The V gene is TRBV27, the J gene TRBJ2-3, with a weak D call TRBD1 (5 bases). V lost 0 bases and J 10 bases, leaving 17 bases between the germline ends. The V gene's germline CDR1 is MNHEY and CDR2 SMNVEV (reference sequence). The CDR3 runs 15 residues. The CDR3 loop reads CASSLSVVGVSPQYF. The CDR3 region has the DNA TGTGCCAGCAGTTTATCGGTCGTAGGGGTGAGTCCGCAGTATTTT.

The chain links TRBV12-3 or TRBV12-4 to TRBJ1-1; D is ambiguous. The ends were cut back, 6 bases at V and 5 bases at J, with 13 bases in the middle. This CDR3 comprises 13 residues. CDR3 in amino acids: CASRLQERTEAFF. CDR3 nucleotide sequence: TGTGCCAGCAGACTTCAAGAAAGGACTGAAGCTTTCTTT.

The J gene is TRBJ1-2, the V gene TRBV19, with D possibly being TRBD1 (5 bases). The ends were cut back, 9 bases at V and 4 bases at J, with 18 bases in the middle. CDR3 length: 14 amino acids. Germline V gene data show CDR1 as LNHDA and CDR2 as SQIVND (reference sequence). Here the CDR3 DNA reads TGTGCCAGCCGCGACAGCCGGGGAGGCTATGGCTACACCTTC. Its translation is CASRDSRGGYGYTF.

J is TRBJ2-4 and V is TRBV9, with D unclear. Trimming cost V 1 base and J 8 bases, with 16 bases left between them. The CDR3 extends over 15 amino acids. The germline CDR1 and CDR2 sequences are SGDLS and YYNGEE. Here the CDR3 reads CASSVPAAQTDIQYF. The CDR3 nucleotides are TGTGCCAGCAGCGTACCGGCGGCCCAAACGGACATTCAGTACTTC.

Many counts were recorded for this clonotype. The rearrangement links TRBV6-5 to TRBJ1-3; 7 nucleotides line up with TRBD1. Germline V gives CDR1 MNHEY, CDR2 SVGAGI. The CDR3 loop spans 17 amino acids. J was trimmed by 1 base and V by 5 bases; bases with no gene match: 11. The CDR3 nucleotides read TGTGCCAGCAGTAAAACCTCGACAGGGTCTTCTGGAAACACCATATATTTT. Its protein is CASSKTSTGSSGNTIYF.

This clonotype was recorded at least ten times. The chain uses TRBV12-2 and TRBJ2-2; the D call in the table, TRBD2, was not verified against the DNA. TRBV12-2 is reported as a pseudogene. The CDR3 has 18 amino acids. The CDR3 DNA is TGTGCAAGTCGCTTAGCGCGGACTAGCGGGAGGAACACCGGGGAGCTGTTTTTT. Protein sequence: CASRLARTSGRNTGELFF.

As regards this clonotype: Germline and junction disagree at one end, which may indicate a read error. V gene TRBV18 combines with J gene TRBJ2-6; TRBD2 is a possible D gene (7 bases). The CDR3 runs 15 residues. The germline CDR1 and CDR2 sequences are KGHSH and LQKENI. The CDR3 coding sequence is TGTGCCAGCTCCCCGGGGGGCGTTGGGGCCAGCGTCCTGACTTTC. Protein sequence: CASSPGGVGASVLTF.

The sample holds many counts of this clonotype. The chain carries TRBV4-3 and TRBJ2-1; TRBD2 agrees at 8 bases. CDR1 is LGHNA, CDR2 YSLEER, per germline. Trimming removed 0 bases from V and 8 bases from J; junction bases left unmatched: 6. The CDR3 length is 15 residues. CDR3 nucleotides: TGCGCCAGCAGCCAAGAAACGGGAGGGCCCGATGAGCAGTTCTTC. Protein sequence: CASSQETGGPDEQFF.

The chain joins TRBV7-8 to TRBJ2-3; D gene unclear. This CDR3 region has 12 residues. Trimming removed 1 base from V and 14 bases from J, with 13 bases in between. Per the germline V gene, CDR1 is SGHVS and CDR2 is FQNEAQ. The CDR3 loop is CASSLDGSTLYF. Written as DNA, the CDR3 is TGTGCCAGCAGCTTAGACGGTTCCACTCTGTATTTT.

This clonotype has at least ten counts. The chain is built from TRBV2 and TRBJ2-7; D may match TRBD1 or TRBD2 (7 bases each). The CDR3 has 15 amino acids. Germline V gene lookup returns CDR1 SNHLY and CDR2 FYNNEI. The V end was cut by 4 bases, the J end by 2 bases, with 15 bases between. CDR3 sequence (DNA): TGTGCCAGCAGTGCATGGGACAGCGGGACCTACGAGCAGTACTTC. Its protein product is CASSAWDSGTYEQYF.

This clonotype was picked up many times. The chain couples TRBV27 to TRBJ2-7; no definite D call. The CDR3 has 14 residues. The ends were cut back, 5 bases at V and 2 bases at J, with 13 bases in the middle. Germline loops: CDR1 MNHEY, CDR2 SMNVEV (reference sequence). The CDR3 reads CASSADGRPYEQYF. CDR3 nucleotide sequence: TGTGCCAGCAGTGCCGACGGACGTCCCTACGAGCAGTACTTC.

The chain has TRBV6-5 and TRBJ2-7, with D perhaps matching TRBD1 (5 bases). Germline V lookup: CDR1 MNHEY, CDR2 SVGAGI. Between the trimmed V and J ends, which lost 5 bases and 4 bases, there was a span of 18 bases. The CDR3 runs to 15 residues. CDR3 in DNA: TGTGCCAGCAGTCAACACAGGTTTCGGCCTTACGAGCAGTACTTC. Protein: CASSQHRFRPYEQYF.

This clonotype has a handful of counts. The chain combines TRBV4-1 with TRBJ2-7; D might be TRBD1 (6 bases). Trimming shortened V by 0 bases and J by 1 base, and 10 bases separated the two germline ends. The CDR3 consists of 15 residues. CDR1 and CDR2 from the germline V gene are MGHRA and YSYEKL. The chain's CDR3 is CASSQDPTGSYEQYF. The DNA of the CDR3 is TGCGCCAGCAGCCAAGATCCGACAGGATCCTACGAGCAGTACTTC.

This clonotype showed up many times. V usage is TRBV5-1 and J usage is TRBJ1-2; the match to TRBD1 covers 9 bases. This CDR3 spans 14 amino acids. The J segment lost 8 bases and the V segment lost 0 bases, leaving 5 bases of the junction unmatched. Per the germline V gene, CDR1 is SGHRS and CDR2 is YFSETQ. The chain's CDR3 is CASSLDRQGGGYTF. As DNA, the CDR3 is TGCGCCAGCAGCTTGGATCGACAGGGGGGCGGCTACACCTTC.

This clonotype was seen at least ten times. CDR3 sequence (DNA): TGTGCCAGCAGTTTATACGCGTCAGCCTCTAAAGAGACCCAGTACTTC. Translated: CASSLYASASKETQYF. This chain connects TRBV27 to TRBJ2-5; D not certain. The germline V gene has CDR1 MNHEY and CDR2 SMNVEV (reference sequence). The V end was cut by 1 base, the J end by 3 bases, with 15 bases between. There are 16 residues in the CDR3.

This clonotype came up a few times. CDR3 protein: CASSLVPTYTGELFF. CDR3 nucleotide sequence: TGTGCCAGCAGCTTAGTACCCACGTACACCGGGGAGCTGTTTTTT. J is TRBJ2-2 and V is TRBV7-2; D not resolved. Germline V gene data show CDR1 as SGHTA and CDR2 as FQGNSA. With 1 base removed from V and 3 bases from J, the gap between germline ends came to 9 bases. The CDR3 loop spans 15 amino acids.

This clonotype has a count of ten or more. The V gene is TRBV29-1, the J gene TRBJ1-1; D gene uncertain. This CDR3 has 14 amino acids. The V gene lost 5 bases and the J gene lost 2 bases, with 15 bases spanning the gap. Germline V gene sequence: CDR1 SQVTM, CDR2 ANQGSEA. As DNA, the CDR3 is TGCAGCGTTAACCCCCGGGCGGACAACACTGAAGCTTTCTTT. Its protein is CSVNPRADNTEAFF. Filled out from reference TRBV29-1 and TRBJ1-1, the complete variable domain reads SAVISQKPSRDICQRGTSLTIQCQVDSQVTMMFWYRQQPGQSLTLIATANQGSEATYESGFVIDKFPISRPNLTFSTLTVSNMSPEDSSIYLCSVNPRADNTEAFFGQGTRLTVV.

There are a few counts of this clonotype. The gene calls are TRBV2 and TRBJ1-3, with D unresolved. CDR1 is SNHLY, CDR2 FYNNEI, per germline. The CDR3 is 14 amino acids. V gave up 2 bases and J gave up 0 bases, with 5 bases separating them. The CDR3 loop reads CASSEQDSGNTIYF. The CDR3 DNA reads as TGTGCCAGCAGTGAACAGGACTCTGGAAACACCATATATTTT. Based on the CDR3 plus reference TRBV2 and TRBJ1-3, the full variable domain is EPEVTQTPSHQVTQMGQEVILRCVPISNHLYFYWYRQILGQKVEFLVSFYNNEISEKSEIFDDQFSVERPDGSNFTLKIRSTKLEDSAMYFCASSEQDSGNTIYFGEGSWLTVV.

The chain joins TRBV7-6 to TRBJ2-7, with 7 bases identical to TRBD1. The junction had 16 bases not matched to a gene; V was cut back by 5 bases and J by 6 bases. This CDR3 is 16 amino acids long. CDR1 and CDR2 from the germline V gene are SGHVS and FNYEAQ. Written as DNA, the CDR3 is TGTGCCAGCAGCACACCGCTCCGGGACAGCGGTGTCGAGCAGTACTTC. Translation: CASSTPLRDSGVEQYF. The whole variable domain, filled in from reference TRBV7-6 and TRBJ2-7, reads GAGVSQSPRYKVTKRGQDVALRCDPISGHVSLYWYRQALGQGPEFLTYFNYEAQQDKSGLPNDRFSAERPEGSISTLTIQRTEQRDSAMYRCASSTPLRDSGVEQYFGPGTRLTVT.

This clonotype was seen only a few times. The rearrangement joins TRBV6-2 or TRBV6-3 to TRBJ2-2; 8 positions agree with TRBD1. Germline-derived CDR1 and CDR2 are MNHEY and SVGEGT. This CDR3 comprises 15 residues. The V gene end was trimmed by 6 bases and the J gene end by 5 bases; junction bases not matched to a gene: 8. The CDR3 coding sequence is TGTGCCAGCAGCCACCTGGACAGGGTGACCGGGGAGCTGTTTTTT. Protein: CASSHLDRVTGELFF.

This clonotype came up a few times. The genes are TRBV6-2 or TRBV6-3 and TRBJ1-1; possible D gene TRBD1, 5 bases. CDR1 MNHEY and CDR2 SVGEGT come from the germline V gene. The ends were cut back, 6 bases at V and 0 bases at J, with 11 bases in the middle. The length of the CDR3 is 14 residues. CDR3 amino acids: CASRAGRMNTEAFF. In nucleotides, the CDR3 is TGTGCCAGCAGAGCGGGACGGATGAACACTGAAGCTTTCTTT.

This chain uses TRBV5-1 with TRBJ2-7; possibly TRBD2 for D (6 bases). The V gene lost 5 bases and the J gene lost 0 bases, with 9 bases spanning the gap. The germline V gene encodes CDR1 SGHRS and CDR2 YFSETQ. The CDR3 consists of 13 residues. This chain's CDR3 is CASRTGSSYEQYF. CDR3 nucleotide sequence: TGCGCCAGCAGGACCGGGAGCTCCTACGAGCAGTACTTC. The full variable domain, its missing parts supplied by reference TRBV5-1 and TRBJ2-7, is KAGVTQTPRYLIKTRGQQVTLSCSPISGHRSVSWYQQTPGQGLQFLFEYFSETQRNKGNFPGRFSGRQFSNSRSEMNVSTLELGDSALYLCASRTGSSYEQYFGPGTRLTVT.

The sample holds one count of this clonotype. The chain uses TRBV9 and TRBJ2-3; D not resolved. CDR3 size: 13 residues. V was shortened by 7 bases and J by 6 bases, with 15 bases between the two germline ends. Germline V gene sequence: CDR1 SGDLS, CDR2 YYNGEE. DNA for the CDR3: TGTGCCAGCCCTACCCCGAACATGGATACGCAGTATTTT. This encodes CASPTPNMDTQYF.

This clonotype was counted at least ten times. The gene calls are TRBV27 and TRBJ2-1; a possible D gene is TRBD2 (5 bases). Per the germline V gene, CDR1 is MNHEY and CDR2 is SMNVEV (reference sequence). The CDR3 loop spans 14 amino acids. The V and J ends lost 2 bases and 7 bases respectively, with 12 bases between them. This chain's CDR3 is CASSLLEPGNEQFF. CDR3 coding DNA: TGTGCCAGCAGTTTACTCGAGCCGGGGAATGAGCAGTTCTTC.

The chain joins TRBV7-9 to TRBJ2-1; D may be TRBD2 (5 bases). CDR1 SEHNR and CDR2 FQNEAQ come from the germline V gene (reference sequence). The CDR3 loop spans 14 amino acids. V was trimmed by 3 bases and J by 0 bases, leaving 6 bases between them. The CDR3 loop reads CASSFGSSYNEQFF. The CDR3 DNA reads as TGTGCCAGCAGCTTTGGGAGCTCCTACAATGAGCAGTTCTTC.